This T cell receptor beta chain was recorded in a study of T cells in women clearing cervical HPV infection. About the research overall: Case blood was drawn a median about 23 weeks after lesion detection.

Clones were sequenced by immunoSEQ multiplex PCR, and TCRdb holds only the in-frame ones, with some missing. This sample's table has 30,000 to 45,000 clones. Overall study results and limits: Richness differences could reflect unmeasured T-cell content per sample. Combining TCR richness with V gene abundances gave approximately 0.84 AUC. Controls had more TRBV6-7 (approximately 0.15%) than cases (about 0.11%).

This CDR3 has 19 amino acids. Germline V gene lookup returns CDR1 LNHDA and CDR2 SQIVND (reference sequence). Concerning this clone: Antigen specificity is unknown. Read data end 3 residues before the CDR3 end; the end is taken from the germline J gene.

The sequenced sample consisted of blood buffy coat. This receptor was obtained from a woman between 18 and 75 years old with a cervical HPV16 infection that either progressed to CIN3+ or cleared (not recorded which). The V and J genes are TRBV19 and TRBJ1-2; D ambiguous. This chain's CDR3 is CASSIEASGRPSSYNDYTF. The sequenced part of the CDR3 DNA is TGTGCCAGTAGTATTGAGGCTAGCGGGAGGCCGAGCTCCTACAATGAC.